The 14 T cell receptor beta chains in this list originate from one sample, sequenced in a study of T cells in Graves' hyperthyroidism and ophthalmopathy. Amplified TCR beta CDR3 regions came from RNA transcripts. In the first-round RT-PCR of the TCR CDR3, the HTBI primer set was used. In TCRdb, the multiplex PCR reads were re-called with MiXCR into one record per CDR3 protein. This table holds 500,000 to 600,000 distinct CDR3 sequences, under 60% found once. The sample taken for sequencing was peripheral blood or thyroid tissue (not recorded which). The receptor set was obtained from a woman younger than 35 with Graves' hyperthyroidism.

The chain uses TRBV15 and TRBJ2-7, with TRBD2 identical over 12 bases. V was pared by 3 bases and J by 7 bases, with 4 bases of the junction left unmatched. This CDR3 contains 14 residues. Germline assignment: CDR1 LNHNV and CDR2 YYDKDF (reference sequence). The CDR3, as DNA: TGTGCCACCAGCAGCAGACTAGCGGGAGTGGAGCAGTACTTC. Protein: CATSSRLAGVEQYF.

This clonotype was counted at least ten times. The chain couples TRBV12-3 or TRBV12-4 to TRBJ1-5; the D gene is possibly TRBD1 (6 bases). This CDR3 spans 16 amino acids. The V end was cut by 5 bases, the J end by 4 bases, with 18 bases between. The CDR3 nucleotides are TGTGCCAGCAGTCCTCGACAGGCCTACCCGAATCAGCCCCAGCATTTT. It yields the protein CASSPRQAYPNQPQHF.

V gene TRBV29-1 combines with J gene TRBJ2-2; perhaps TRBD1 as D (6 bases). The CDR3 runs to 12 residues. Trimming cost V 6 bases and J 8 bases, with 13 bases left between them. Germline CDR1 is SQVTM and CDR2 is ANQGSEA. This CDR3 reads CSVRDNPGELFF. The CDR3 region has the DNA TGCAGCGTCCGGGACAACCCTGGGGAGCTGTTTTTT.

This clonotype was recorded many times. In DNA form, the CDR3 reads TGCAGTGCTAGACCTAGAGCTAACTATGGCTACACCTTC. As protein: CSARPRANYGYTF. This chain uses TRBV20-1 with TRBJ1-2; D unresolved. This CDR3 region has 13 residues. V dropped 2 bases and J dropped 0 bases, with 7 bases sitting between them. The germline gives CDR1 DFQATT, CDR2 SNEGSKA (reference sequence).

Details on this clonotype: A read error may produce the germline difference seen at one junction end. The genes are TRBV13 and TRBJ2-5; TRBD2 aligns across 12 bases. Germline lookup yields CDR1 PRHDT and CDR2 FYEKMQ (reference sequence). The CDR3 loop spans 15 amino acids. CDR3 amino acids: CASSSGLAGQETRYF. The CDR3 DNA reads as TGTGCCAGCAGCTCAGGACTAGCGGGACAAGAGACCCGGTACTTC.

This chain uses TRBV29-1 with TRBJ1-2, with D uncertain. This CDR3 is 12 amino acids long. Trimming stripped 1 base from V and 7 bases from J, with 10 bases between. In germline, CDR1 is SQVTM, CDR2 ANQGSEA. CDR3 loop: CSVEGSGRGYTF. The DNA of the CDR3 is TGCAGCGTTGAAGGCTCTGGTCGTGGCTACACCTTC.

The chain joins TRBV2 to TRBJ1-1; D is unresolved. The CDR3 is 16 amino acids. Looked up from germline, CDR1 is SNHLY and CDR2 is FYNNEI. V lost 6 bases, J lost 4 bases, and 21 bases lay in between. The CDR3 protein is CASRLLESQGGTEAFF. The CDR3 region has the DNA TGTGCCAGCAGGTTATTGGAAAGCCAAGGAGGCACTGAAGCTTTCTTT.

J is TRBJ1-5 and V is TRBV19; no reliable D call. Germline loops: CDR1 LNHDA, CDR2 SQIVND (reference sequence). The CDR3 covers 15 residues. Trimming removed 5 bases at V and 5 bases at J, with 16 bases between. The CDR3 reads CASSAERTDYQPQHF. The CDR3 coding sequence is TGTGCCAGTAGTGCAGAGAGAACAGACTATCAGCCCCAGCATTTT.

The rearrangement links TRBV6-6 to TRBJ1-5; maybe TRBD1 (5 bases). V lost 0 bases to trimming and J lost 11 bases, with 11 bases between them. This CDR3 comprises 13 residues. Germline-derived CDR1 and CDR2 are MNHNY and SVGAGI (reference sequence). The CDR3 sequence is CASSYSGQETQHF. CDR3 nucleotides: TGTGCCAGCAGTTACTCGGGGCAAGAGACCCAGCATTTT.

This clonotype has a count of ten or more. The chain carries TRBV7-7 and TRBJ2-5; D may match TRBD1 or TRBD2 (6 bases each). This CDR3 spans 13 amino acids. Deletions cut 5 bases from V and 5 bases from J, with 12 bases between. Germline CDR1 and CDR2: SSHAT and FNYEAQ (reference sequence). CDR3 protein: CASSQGTAETQYF. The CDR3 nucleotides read TGTGCCAGCAGCCAGGGGACTGCGGAGACCCAGTACTTC.

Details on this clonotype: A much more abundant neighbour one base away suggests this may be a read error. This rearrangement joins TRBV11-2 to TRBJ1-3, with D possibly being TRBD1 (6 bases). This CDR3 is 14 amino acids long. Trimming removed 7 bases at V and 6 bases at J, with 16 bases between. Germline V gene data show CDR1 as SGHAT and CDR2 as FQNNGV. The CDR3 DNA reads TGTGCCAGCAACAACAGGGACGTGGAAAACACCATATATTTT. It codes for CASNNRDVENTIYF.

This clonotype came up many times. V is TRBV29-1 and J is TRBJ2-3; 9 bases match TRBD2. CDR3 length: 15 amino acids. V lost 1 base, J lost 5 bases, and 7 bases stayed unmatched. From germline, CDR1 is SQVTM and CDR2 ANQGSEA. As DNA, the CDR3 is TGCAGCGTTGAAGGGGAAGGTAGCGGGAGAGATACGCAGTATTTT. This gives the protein CSVEGEGSGRDTQYF.

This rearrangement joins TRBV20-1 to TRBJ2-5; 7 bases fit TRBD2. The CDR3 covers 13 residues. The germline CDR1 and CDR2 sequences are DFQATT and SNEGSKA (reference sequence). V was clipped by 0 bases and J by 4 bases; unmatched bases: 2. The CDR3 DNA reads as TGCAGTGCTAGAGAGGCTAGCGGAGAGACCCAGTACTTC. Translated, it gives CSAREASGETQYF.

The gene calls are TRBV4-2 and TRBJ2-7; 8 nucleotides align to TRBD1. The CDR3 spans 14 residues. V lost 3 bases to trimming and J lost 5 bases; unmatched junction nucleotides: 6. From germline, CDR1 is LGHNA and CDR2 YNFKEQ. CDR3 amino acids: CASSHGSGGNEQYF. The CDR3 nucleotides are TGTGCCAGCAGCCATGGGTCAGGGGGCAACGAGCAGTACTTC.